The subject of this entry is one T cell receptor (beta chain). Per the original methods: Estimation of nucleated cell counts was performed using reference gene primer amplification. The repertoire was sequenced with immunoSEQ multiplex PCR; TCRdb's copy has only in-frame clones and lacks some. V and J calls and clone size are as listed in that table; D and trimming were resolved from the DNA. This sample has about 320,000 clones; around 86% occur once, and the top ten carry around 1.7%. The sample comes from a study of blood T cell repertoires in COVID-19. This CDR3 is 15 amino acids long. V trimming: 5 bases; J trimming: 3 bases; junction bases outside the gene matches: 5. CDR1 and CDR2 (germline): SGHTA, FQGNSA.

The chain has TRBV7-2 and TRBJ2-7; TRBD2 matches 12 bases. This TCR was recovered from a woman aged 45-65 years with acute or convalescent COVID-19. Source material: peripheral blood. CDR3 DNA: TGTGCCAGCAGCCACAGACTAGCGGGAGTCTACGAGCAGTACTTC. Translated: CASSHRLAGVYEQYF.